These T cell receptor beta chains were read from a single sample in a study of T cells in Graves' hyperthyroidism and ophthalmopathy. TCRdb reprocessed the multiplex PCR reads via MiXCR and lists one record per CDR3 protein. The sample consists of 600,000 to 850,000 distinct CDR3 sequences, roughly a sixth of them appearing once. Sample: blood. These receptors all stem from a woman aged 50 to 65 with Graves' hyperthyroidism that later progressed to Graves' ophthalmopathy. The CDR3 runs from the conserved cysteine through the conserved F or W. Fields, in order: J gene, clone size, D gene, V gene, CDR3 DNA, CDR3 protein. A D gene is named only where the DNA matches it firmly. The size of a clone is reported for some rows only, either as once, few or many, or as a class for expanded clones.

>TRBJ1-2|many|.|TRBV5-6
TGTGCCAGCAGCTGGACCTTCGACGCAGTCTATGGCTACACCTTC
CASSWTFDAVYGYTF
>TRBJ2-1|.|.|TRBV11-2
TGTGCCAGCAGCTTACCTGGCGTCAATGAGCAGTTCTTC
CASSLPGVNEQFF
>TRBJ1-5|many|TRBD1|TRBV20-1
TGCAGTGCTAGGGGGGACAGGGGCAATCAGCCCCAGCATTTT
CSARGDRGNQPQHF
>TRBJ1-4|many|TRBD1|TRBV27
TGTGCCAGCAGTCTACCACCAGGGGGCTTAAGGATTGAAAAACTGTTTTTT
CASSLPPGGLRIEKLFF
>TRBJ1-5|.|.|TRBV7-2
TGTGCCAGCGCCGGGGGCGTAAGCAATCAGCCCCAGCATTTT
CASAGGVSNQPQHF
>TRBJ1-1|many|.|TRBV10-3
TGTGCCATCAGTGAATCCGGCATAGGACCGGTTGAAGCTTTCTTT
CAISESGIGPVEAFF
>TRBJ2-7|once|.|TRBV12-5
TGTGCTAGTGGTCCTCGGGACCAGGCTCACGAGCAGTACTTC
CASGPRDQAHEQYF
>TRBJ1-5|few|TRBD1|TRBV19
TGTGCCAGTAGTGGGGGACAGGGGAGCAATCAGCCCCAGCATTTT
CASSGGQGSNQPQHF
>TRBJ1-2|few|TRBD1|TRBV15
TGTGCCACCAGCAGAGTAGGGGTACGACAGGGCGCTGGCTACACCTTC
CATSRVGVRQGAGYTF
>TRBJ1-1|many|.|TRBV28
TGTGCCAGCAGTTTCCCAAGCCACAGGGTTGAAGCTTTCTTT
CASSFPSHRVEAFF
>TRBJ1-2|many|.|TRBV11-2
TGTGCCAGCAGCTACACCCGGTCCGGTTCCCCCTATGGCTACACCTTC
CASSYTRSGSPYGYTF